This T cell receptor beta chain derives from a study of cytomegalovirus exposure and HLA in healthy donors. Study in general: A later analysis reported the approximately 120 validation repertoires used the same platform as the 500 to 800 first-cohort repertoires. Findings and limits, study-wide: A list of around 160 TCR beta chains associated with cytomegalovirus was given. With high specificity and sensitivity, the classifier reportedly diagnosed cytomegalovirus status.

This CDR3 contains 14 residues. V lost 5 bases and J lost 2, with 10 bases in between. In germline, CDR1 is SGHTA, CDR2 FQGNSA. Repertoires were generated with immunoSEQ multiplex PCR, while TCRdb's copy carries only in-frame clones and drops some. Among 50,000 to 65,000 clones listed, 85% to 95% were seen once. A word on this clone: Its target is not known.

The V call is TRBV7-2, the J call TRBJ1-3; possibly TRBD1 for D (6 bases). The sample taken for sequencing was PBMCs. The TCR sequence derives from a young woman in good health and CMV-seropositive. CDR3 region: CASSPQGAGNTIYF. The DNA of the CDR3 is TGTGCCAGCAGCCCACAGGGTGCTGGAAACACCATATATTTT.